This entry concerns a single T cell receptor beta chain. Its cognate antigen is unknown. Measured with immunoSEQ multiplex PCR; TCRdb has only the in-frame clones, and not every one. This table has over 85,000 clones, roughly 80% appearing once. This entry belongs to a study of radiotherapy plus CTLA-4 blockade in lung cancer. V lost 3 bases, J lost 9 bases, and 12 bases lay in between. CDR1 is SEHNR and CDR2 is FQNEAQ in the germline V gene (reference sequence). The CDR3 runs to 12 residues. Findings of the study overall: The study found tumor-derived TCR clones expanded in blood after radiotherapy plus ipilimumab.

This TCR derives from a human donor with non-small cell lung cancer that progressed on radiotherapy plus ipilimumab. The sample was peripheral blood, taken from a patient treated with radiotherapy plus ipilimumab. The chain uses TRBV7-9 and TRBJ2-7; D unclear. This chain's CDR3 is CASSLDQEWQYF. As DNA, the CDR3 is TGTGCCAGCAGCTTGGACCAAGAATGGCAGTACTTC.